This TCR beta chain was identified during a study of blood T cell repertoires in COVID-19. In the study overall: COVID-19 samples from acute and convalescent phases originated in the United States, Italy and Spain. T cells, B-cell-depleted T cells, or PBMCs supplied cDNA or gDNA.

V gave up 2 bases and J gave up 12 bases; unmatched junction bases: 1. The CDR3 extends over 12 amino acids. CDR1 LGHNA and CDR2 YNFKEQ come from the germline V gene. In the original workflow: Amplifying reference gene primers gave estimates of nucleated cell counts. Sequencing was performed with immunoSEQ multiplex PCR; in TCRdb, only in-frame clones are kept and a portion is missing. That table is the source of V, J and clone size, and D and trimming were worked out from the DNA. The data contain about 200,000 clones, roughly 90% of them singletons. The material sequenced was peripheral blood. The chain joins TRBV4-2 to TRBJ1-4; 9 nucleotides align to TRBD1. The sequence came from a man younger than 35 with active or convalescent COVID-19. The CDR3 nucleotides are TGTGCCAGCAGCCAAAGGACAGGGGAACTGTTTTTT. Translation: CASSQRTGELFF.